These 18 T cell receptor beta chains share one sample of origin, sequenced in a study of blood T cell repertoires in COVID-19. Here immunoSEQ multiplex PCR was the method, and the copy in TCRdb shows in-frame clones only, minus some. The sample consists of around 94,000 clones, around 87% of them appearing once. Material: peripheral blood. The source of these receptors is a man aged 50 or older with active or convalescent COVID-19.

The chain links TRBV27 to TRBJ2-1; 7 bases match TRBD1. CDR1 MNHEY and CDR2 SMNVEV come from the germline V gene (reference sequence). V dropped 5 bases and J dropped 4; count of bases not matched to a gene: 14. The CDR3 loop spans 17 amino acids. For the CDR3, the DNA is TGTGCCAGCAGTCCCTATTACCGGGACAGCCAATACAATGAGCAGTTCTTC. Its protein is CASSPYYRDSQYNEQFF.

This clone was seen a handful of times. The chain carries TRBV5-4 and TRBJ2-5, with 11 positions matching TRBD1. V lost 3 bases and J lost 2; bases outside the gene matches: 3. Germline CDR1 SGHNT, CDR2 YYREEE (reference sequence). CDR3 length: 15 residues. The CDR3 sequence: CASSWTGGGQETQYF. CDR3 bases: TGTGCCAGCAGCTGGACAGGGGGCGGACAAGAGACCCAGTACTTC. Full variable domain (missing parts from reference TRBV5-4 and TRBJ2-5): ETGVTQSPTHLIKTRGQQVTLRCSSQSGHNTVSWYQQALGQGPQFIFQYYREEENGRGNFPPRFSGLQFPNYSSELNVNALELDDSALYLCASSWTGGGQETQYFGPGTRLLVL.

The J gene is TRBJ2-1, the V gene TRBV6-5; tentative D call: TRBD2 (6 bases). The V end was cut by 2 bases, the J end by 5 bases, with 10 bases between. This CDR3 region has 14 residues. Germline CDR1 and CDR2: MNHEY and SVGAGI. The CDR3 loop is CASSYDGGHNEQFF. In DNA, the CDR3 is TGTGCCAGCAGTTACGACGGGGGTCACAATGAGCAGTTCTTC.

V gene TRBV4-1 combines with J gene TRBJ2-1, with D tentatively TRBD1 (5 bases). The V gene's germline CDR1 is MGHRA and CDR2 YSYEKL. CDR3 length: 19 residues. The germline V and J ends were trimmed by 1 base and 0 bases, with 19 bases remaining between them. DNA of the CDR3: TGCGCCAGCAGCCAAGTACCGTTGAGACAGACGAGCTCCTACAATGAGCAGTTCTTC. Residues: CASSQVPLRQTSSYNEQFF.

The chain employs TRBV5-8 and TRBJ2-3; 10 bases match TRBD1. Germline V gene lookup returns CDR1 SGHTS and CDR2 YDEGEE. Trimming at V came to 2 bases and at J to 1 base, leaving 1 base not matched to a gene. The CDR3 covers 15 residues. Here the CDR3 reads CASSFGTGGTDTQYF. The CDR3 coding sequence is TGTGCCAGCAGCTTTGGGACAGGGGGCACAGATACGCAGTATTTT.

The chain has TRBV5-1 and TRBJ2-5; D is perhaps TRBD2 (6 bases). The V gene's germline CDR1 is SGHRS and CDR2 YFSETQ. There are 13 residues in the CDR3. The V end lost 6 bases, the J end lost 3 bases, and 12 bases lay between the germline ends. The CDR3 nucleotides are TGCGCCAGCACCCCCGGGAGAGAAGAGACCCAGTACTTC. Protein: CASTPGREETQYF.

The rearrangement joins TRBV13 to TRBJ2-5; D is perhaps TRBD2 (5 bases). Per the germline V gene, CDR1 is PRHDT and CDR2 is FYEKMQ (reference sequence). The CDR3 consists of 14 residues. V was shortened by 6 bases and J by 0 bases, with 11 bases between the two germline ends. CDR3 bases: TGTGCCAGCAGTTCACTAGGGTACCAAGAGACCCAGTACTTC. Its translation: CASSSLGYQETQYF.

The chain carries TRBV19 and TRBJ1-4, with 11 bases that match TRBD1. The CDR3 is made up of 17 amino acids. Germline CDR1 LNHDA, CDR2 SQIVND (reference sequence). V lost 4 bases, J lost 3 bases, and 7 bases stayed unmatched. CDR3 amino acids: CASSTGTGGSANEKLFF. The CDR3, as DNA: TGTGCCAGTAGTACCGGGACAGGGGGATCAGCTAATGAAAAACTGTTTTTT.

The chain combines TRBV5-4 with TRBJ1-2; tentatively, D is TRBD1 (6 bases). V shed 3 bases and J shed 2 bases, with 11 bases lying between them. This CDR3 region has 14 residues. Germline V CDR1 and CDR2: SGHNT, YYREEE (reference sequence). CDR3 protein: CASSSPTGNYGYTF. DNA for the CDR3: TGTGCCAGCAGCTCTCCCACAGGGAACTATGGCTACACCTTC.

The chain carries TRBV28 and TRBJ1-2; TRBD1 agrees at 12 bases. This CDR3 is 16 amino acids long. With 2 bases clipped from V and 6 bases from J, the junction kept 7 bases outside the gene matches. Germline V gene sequence: CDR1 MDHEN, CDR2 SYDVKM. The DNA of the CDR3 is TGTGCCAGCAGTTTACGACCGGGACAGGGGGCCGATGGCTACACCTTC. Translating it yields CASSLRPGQGADGYTF.

This chain links TRBV27 with TRBJ2-7, with D possibly being TRBD2 (7 bases). Per the germline V gene, CDR1 is MNHEY and CDR2 is SMNVEV (reference sequence). The length of the CDR3 is 13 residues. Trimming took off 6 bases at V and 2 bases at J, with 11 bases between the two ends. CDR3 in amino acids: CASRGGGAYEQYF. In DNA, the CDR3 is TGTGCCAGCAGGGGAGGGGGGGCCTACGAGCAGTACTTC.

The chain employs TRBV3-1 (or the pseudogene TRBV3-2) and TRBJ1-3; weak D call: TRBD1 (6 bases). The CDR3 length is 15 residues. V lost 5 bases to trimming and J lost 0 bases, with 11 bases between them. The germline gives CDR1 LGHDT, CDR2 YNNKEL (reference sequence). CDR3 loop: CASSRGQSSGNTIYF. As DNA, the CDR3 is TGTGCCAGCAGCAGGGGACAATCCTCTGGAAACACCATATATTTT.

This sequence joins TRBV7-9 and TRBJ1-2; TRBD1 matches at 7 bases. The V gene's germline CDR1 is SEHNR and CDR2 FQNEAQ (reference sequence). The J segment lost 4 bases and the V segment lost 4 bases, leaving 21 bases of the junction unmatched. The CDR3 totals 19 residues. The CDR3 bases are TGTGCCAGCAGCTCCTATCCCGGGGGAGACACAGGGGCCGCCTATGGCTACACCTTC. Its protein is CASSSYPGGDTGAAYGYTF.

A single count supports this clone. The rearrangement links TRBV6-5 to TRBJ2-4; D may be TRBD1 (6 bases). CDR1 and CDR2 from the germline V gene are MNHEY and SVGAGI. Trimming shortened V by 5 bases and J by 5 bases, and 13 bases separated the two germline ends. The CDR3 has 14 amino acids. This CDR3 reads CASSMTGVQNIQYF. CDR3 bases: TGTGCCAGCAGTATGACAGGCGTCCAAAACATTCAGTACTTC.

The chain uses TRBV2 and TRBJ1-6; TRBD1 is a possible D gene (5 bases). Germline loops: CDR1 SNHLY, CDR2 FYNNEI. V was shortened by 4 bases and J by 9 bases, with 10 bases between the two germline ends. The CDR3 extends over 13 amino acids. CDR3 sequence: CASSAGYGSPLHF. The CDR3 DNA reads as TGTGCCAGCAGTGCAGGGTATGGTTCACCCCTCCACTTT.

The CDR3 here is CAWSVWEGYNEQFF. In DNA form, the CDR3 reads TGTGCCTGGAGTGTGTGGGAGGGCTACAATGAGCAGTTCTTC. This chain connects TRBV30 to TRBJ2-1; 7 nucleotides match TRBD2. The CDR3 runs to 14 residues. V was clipped by 0 bases and J by 3 bases; unmatched bases: 2. The V gene's germline CDR1 is GTSNPN and CDR2 SVGIG (reference sequence). Supplemented by reference TRBV30 and TRBJ2-1, the full variable domain reads SQTIHQWPATLVQPVGSPLSLECTVEGTSNPNLYWYRQAAGRGLQLLFYSVGIGQISSEVPQNLSASRPQDRQFILSSKKLLLSDSGFYLCAWSVWEGYNEQFFGPGTRLTVL.

V usage is TRBV19 and J usage is TRBJ1-4; D ambiguous. The germline gives CDR1 LNHDA, CDR2 SQIVND (reference sequence). This CDR3 contains 14 residues. V shed 5 bases and J shed 6 bases, with 13 bases lying between them. Written as DNA, the CDR3 is TGTGCCAGTAGTTTCGGACTCGATGATGAAAAACTGTTTTTT. The encoded protein is CASSFGLDDEKLFF.

The chain carries TRBV5-1 and TRBJ2-5; 8 bases map to TRBD2. Germline CDR1 SGHRS, CDR2 YFSETQ. This CDR3 contains 14 residues. V was clipped by 5 bases and J by 1 base; unmatched bases: 4. The CDR3 nucleotides are TGCGCCAGCAGAGCGGCGGGGGGCCAAGAGACCCAGTACTTC. The encoded protein is CASRAAGGQETQYF. Variable domain in full (rest from reference TRBV5-1 and TRBJ2-5): KAGVTQTPRYLIKTRGQQVTLSCSPISGHRSVSWYQQTPGQGLQFLFEYFSETQRNKGNFPGRFSGRQFSNSRSEMNVSTLELGDSALYLCASRAAGGQETQYFGPGTRLLVL.